The clone carrying this TCR beta chain was seen only a few times. Its target is unknown. Each sorted fraction was over 98% pure. This CDR3 has 15 residues. J gave up 8 bases and V 5 bases, and 12 bases lay outside the gene matches. Germline V CDR1 and CDR2: SGHTA, FQGNSA. Since all of the isolated RNA was reverse transcribed, expressed TCRB transcripts were what got sequenced. Method: immunoSEQ multiplex PCR; TCRdb's copy keeps in-frame clones and lacks some. The repertoire has some 410,000 clones, 9.5% to 12% of them found once; the top ten carry 0.045% to 0.06%. This specimen belongs to a study of beta chain features in type 1 diabetes. Study results and caveats: People with Type 1 diabetes carried modestly yet significantly shorter TCRB CDR3s in all four CD4+ subsets. VDJ junctions from type 1 diabetes patients carried fewer insertions and larger deletions. Patients' naive, central memory and regulatory TCRB repertoires appeared more alike than those of healthy donors.

The specimen was naive CD4+ T cells from blood. The chain links TRBV7-2 to TRBJ1-1; 9 bases map to TRBD1. The source is a woman under 30 in good health. CDR3 in amino acids: CASSSTAGQGFEAFF. The CDR3, as DNA: TGTGCCAGCAGCAGCACCGCCGGACAGGGGTTCGAAGCTTTCTTT.